A single sample is the source of the 19 T cell receptor beta chains below, sequenced in a study of T-cell reconstitution after alpha-beta-depleted transplantation in children. The TCRbeta library was prepared with unique molecular identifiers. In TCRdb, the PCR reads were re-called with MiXCR into one record per CDR3 protein. The profile covers hundreds of thousands of distinct CDR3 sequences, with around 9.5% appearing a single time and less than 8% taken by the ten largest. The sample in question was PBMCs from the stem cell graft donor, obtained from the stem cell graft. These TCRs come from a human donor who donated a stem cell graft to a child with acute lymphoblastic leukemia.

This clonotype was found many times. The chain combines TRBV5-1 with TRBJ2-6; D gene uncertain. This CDR3 region has 15 residues. Germline V gene sequence: CDR1 SGHRS, CDR2 YFSETQ. Deletions cut 4 bases from V and 4 bases from J, with 12 bases between. As DNA, the CDR3 is TGCGCCAGCAGCACCGCTCTGGACGGGGCCAACGTCCTGACTTTC. Amino acids: CASSTALDGANVLTF.

This clonotype was recorded at least ten times. The chain combines TRBV4-2 with TRBJ1-1; D is perhaps TRBD1 (5 bases). Germline values: CDR1 LGHNA, CDR2 YNFKEQ. Trimming pared 4 bases from V and 0 bases from J, leaving 12 bases between. CDR3 length equals 15 residues. The CDR3 nucleotides read TGTGCCAGCAGCCCCCGGACGGGACTGAACACTGAAGCTTTCTTT. Its protein product is CASSPRTGLNTEAFF.

This clonotype was seen a few times. The rearrangement links TRBV6-5 to TRBJ1-1; 7 nucleotides line up with TRBD1. The CDR3 runs to 14 residues. Germline CDR1 is MNHEY and CDR2 is SVGAGI. V trimming: 2 bases; J trimming: 5 bases; junction bases outside the gene matches: 5. The CDR3 nucleotides are TGTGCCAGCAGTTACAGCAGGGGGGGTACTGAAGCTTTCTTT. Its protein product is CASSYSRGGTEAFF.

The rearrangement joins TRBV4-3 to TRBJ2-7; D might be TRBD2 (6 bases). Germline V CDR1 and CDR2: LGHNA, YSLEER. Trimming removed 0 bases at V and 6 bases at J, with 9 bases between. The CDR3 is made up of 13 amino acids. In nucleotides, the CDR3 is TGCGCCAGCAGCCAAGACCGGGGGTCCGAGCAGTACTTC. As protein: CASSQDRGSEQYF.

This clonotype has a count of ten or more. The genes are TRBV27 and TRBJ2-6; D uncertain. Trimming shortened V by 2 bases and J by 2 bases, and 4 bases separated the two germline ends. Per germline, CDR1 MNHEY and CDR2 SMNVEV (reference sequence). CDR3 length: 14 amino acids. This CDR3 is CASSLDAGANVLTF. The CDR3 bases are TGTGCCAGCAGTTTAGATGCTGGGGCCAACGTCCTGACTTTC.

This clonotype was observed many times. One end of the junction is discordant with germline, which a read error may explain. This chain joins TRBV12-3 or TRBV12-4 and TRBJ2-2, with no clear D. The CDR3 contains 13 residues. The DNA of the CDR3 is TGCGCCAGCAGCTTACTGAACACCGGGGAGCTGTTTTTT. Its translation: CASSLLNTGELFF.

With respect to this clonotype: One end of the junction fails to match germline, which may point to a read error. J is TRBJ1-1 and V is TRBV29-1; D is unresolved. Germline V CDR1 and CDR2: SQVTM, ANQGSEA. This CDR3 region has 14 residues. The CDR3 DNA follows: TGCAGCGTTGATGACGGAGGTCAGAACACTGAAGTTTTCTTT. Its translation: CSVDDGGQNTEVFF.

This clonotype was seen ten or more times. The chain carries TRBV12-3 or TRBV12-4 and TRBJ2-1; TRBD2 agrees at 12 bases. The J segment lost 4 bases and the V segment lost 5 bases, leaving 6 bases of the junction unmatched. CDR3 length: 16 residues. CDR3 in amino acids: CASSGATSGGYNEQFF. The CDR3 DNA follows: TGTGCCAGCAGTGGGGCCACTAGCGGGGGGTACAATGAGCAGTTCTTC.

This clonotype was observed a few times. The gene calls are TRBV11-2 and TRBJ2-7; TRBD1 matches at 9 bases. Trimming cost V 4 bases and J 6 bases; bases outside gene matches: 10. The V gene's germline CDR1 is SGHAT and CDR2 FQNNGV. The CDR3 sequence is 15 residues long. The CDR3 loop is CASSSGDRVRSEQYF. In nucleotides, the CDR3 is TGTGCCAGCAGCTCCGGGGACAGGGTGCGATCCGAGCAGTACTTC. The complete variable domain, with remaining parts taken from reference TRBV11-2 and TRBJ2-7, reads EAGVAQSPRYKIIEKRQSVAFWCNPISGHATLYWYQQILGQGPKLLIQFQNNGVVDDSQLPKDRFSAERLKGVDSTLKIQPAKLEDSAVYLCASSSGDRVRSEQYFGPGTRLTVT.

This clonotype was seen ten or more times. The rearrangement joins TRBV7-2 to TRBJ2-7, with 12 positions matching TRBD2. The germline V gene encodes CDR1 SGHTA and CDR2 FQGNSA. V lost 6 bases and J lost 12; bases outside the gene matches: 6. The CDR3 contains 12 residues. CDR3 region: CASRPLAGGLYF. The CDR3 region has the DNA TGTGCCAGCAGACCCCTAGCGGGGGGGCTGTACTTC. The full variable domain, in which reference TRBV7-2 and TRBJ2-7 provide the parts outside the CDR3, is GAGVSQSPSNKVTEKGKDVELRCDPISGHTALYWYRQSLGQGLEFLIYFQGNSAPDKSGLPSDRFSAERTGGSVSTLTIQRTQQEDSAVYLCASRPLAGGLYFGPGTRLTVT.

This clonotype has a count of ten or more. The CDR3 sequence is CSVEDRRTVVDTQYF. DNA for the CDR3: TGCAGCGTTGAAGATCGTAGGACAGTTGTGGATACGCAGTATTTT. The chain couples TRBV29-1 to TRBJ2-3; D is possibly TRBD1 (6 bases). Germline V gene lookup returns CDR1 SQVTM and CDR2 ANQGSEA. Trimming pared 0 bases from V and 6 bases from J, leaving 16 bases between. The length of the CDR3 is 15 residues.

This clonotype showed up many times. The rearrangement links TRBV11-2 to TRBJ2-7; 8 nucleotides line up with TRBD1. With 5 bases clipped from V and 2 bases from J, the junction kept 8 bases outside the gene matches. Germline V lookup: CDR1 SGHAT, CDR2 FQNNGV. CDR3 size: 15 residues. The CDR3 coding sequence is TGTGCCAGCAGCAAACGGACAGGGCAGACCTACGAGCAGTACTTC. Amino acids: CASSKRTGQTYEQYF.

This clonotype was picked up many times. This chain links TRBV5-5 with TRBJ2-5; D is perhaps TRBD2 (6 bases). Trimming removed 1 base at V and 9 bases at J, with 19 bases between. Germline CDR1 reads SGHKS; CDR2 reads YYEKEE (reference sequence). CDR3 size: 15 residues. This chain's CDR3 is CASSLILAAHRAQYF. The CDR3 DNA sequence: TGTGCCAGCAGCTTGATATTAGCGGCCCATCGGGCCCAGTACTTC. The full variable domain, completed using reference TRBV5-5 and TRBJ2-5, is DAGVTQSPTHLIKTRGQQVTLRCSPISGHKSVSWYQQVLGQGPQFIFQYYEKEERGRGNFPDRFSARQFPNYSSELNVNALLLGDSALYLCASSLILAAHRAQYFGPGTRLLVL.

This clonotype was detected ten times or more. V and J are TRBV12-3 or TRBV12-4 and TRBJ2-5, with 13 bases fitting TRBD2. This CDR3 has 17 amino acids. V lost 5 bases, J lost 5 bases, and 11 bases stayed unmatched. For the CDR3, the DNA is TGTGCCAGCAGTGGTACTAGCGGGGGGGAGAATATTGAGACCCAGTACTTC. It is translated as CASSGTSGGENIETQYF.

V is TRBV5-1 and J is TRBJ1-6; D not resolved. V lost 3 bases and J lost 6, with 13 bases in between. The CDR3 sequence is 15 residues long. Germline V gives CDR1 SGHRS, CDR2 YFSETQ. CDR3 protein: CASSSLSTGNSPLHF. The CDR3 nucleotides are TGCGCCAGCAGCTCCCTTTCAACCGGTAATTCACCCCTCCACTTT.

This chain joins TRBV6-2 or TRBV6-3 and TRBJ2-1; D is unclear. The ends were cut back, 5 bases at V and 10 bases at J, with 12 bases in the middle. The CDR3 is 12 amino acids. Germline values: CDR1 MNHEY, CDR2 SVGEGT. In DNA, the CDR3 is TGTGCCAGCAGTCCCATGATGGAGGAGCAGTTCTTC. This translates into CASSPMMEEQFF.

The V call is TRBV7-2, the J call TRBJ2-7, with D perhaps matching TRBD2 (6 bases). The V gene lost 2 bases and the J gene lost 3 bases, with 14 bases spanning the gap. The germline CDR1 and CDR2 sequences are SGHTA and FQGNSA. The CDR3 consists of 15 residues. As DNA, the CDR3 is TGTGCCAGCAGCTTAAGTTTAGCGGCCAACTACGAGCAGTACTTC. This translates into CASSLSLAANYEQYF. Full variable domain (outside the CDR3, taken from reference TRBV7-2 and TRBJ2-7): GAGVSQSPSNKVTEKGKDVELRCDPISGHTALYWYRQSLGQGLEFLIYFQGNSAPDKSGLPSDRFSAERTGGSVSTLTIQRTQQEDSAVYLCASSLSLAANYEQYFGPGTRLTVT.

Many counts were recorded for this clonotype. The rearrangement joins TRBV5-1 to TRBJ1-1; a weak D match, TRBD1 (5 bases). CDR3 length: 14 amino acids. In germline, CDR1 is SGHRS, CDR2 YFSETQ. V lost 2 bases to trimming and J lost 5 bases, with 13 bases between them. In DNA form, the CDR3 reads TGCGCCAGCAGCTTAACGGGGCCTCGTACTGAAGCTTTCTTT. Translating gives CASSLTGPRTEAFF. Looking up the rest from reference TRBV5-1 and TRBJ1-1 gives the full variable domain: KAGVTQTPRYLIKTRGQQVTLSCSPISGHRSVSWYQQTPGQGLQFLFEYFSETQRNKGNFPGRFSGRQFSNSRSEMNVSTLELGDSALYLCASSLTGPRTEAFFGQGTRLTVV.

This chain connects TRBV5-1 to TRBJ1-2; 8 bases are shared with TRBD1. This CDR3 is built from 18 residues. V shed 2 bases and J 2 bases; nucleotides not matched to a gene: 14. Germline-derived CDR1 and CDR2 are SGHRS and YFSETQ. CDR3 protein: CASSFQQQGVGSNYGYTF. DNA of the CDR3: TGCGCCAGCAGCTTTCAACAACAGGGGGTTGGGTCCAACTATGGCTACACCTTC. The full variable domain, in which reference TRBV5-1 and TRBJ1-2 provide the parts outside the CDR3, is KAGVTQTPRYLIKTRGQQVTLSCSPISGHRSVSWYQQTPGQGLQFLFEYFSETQRNKGNFPGRFSGRQFSNSRSEMNVSTLELGDSALYLCASSFQQQGVGSNYGYTFGSGTRLTVV.